This TCR beta chain originates from a study of T cell responses to AZD1222 COVID-19 vaccine. V was cut by 2 bases and J by 0 bases, with 13 bases left in between. CDR3 length: 16 amino acids. CDR1 is LGHNA and CDR2 is YSLEER in the germline V gene. This clone was detected once. Clones were sequenced by immunoSEQ multiplex PCR, and TCRdb holds only the in-frame ones, with some missing. The sample includes some 150,000 clones, roughly 90% seen only once; the top ten take roughly 3.5%. The source is an adult who received the AZD1222 COVID-19 vaccine. This chain links TRBV4-3 with TRBJ1-1; TRBD1 might be the D (5 bases). This material consisted of peripheral blood, taken 28 days after the second AZD1222 dose. The CDR3 nucleotides read TGCGCCAGCAGCCAAACGGGACGGACCATGAACACTGAAGCTTTCTTT. This sequence encodes CASSQTGRTMNTEAFF.